This record concerns one TCR beta chain sequence. This specimen belongs to a study of circulating tumor DNA in untreated peripheral T-cell lymphoma. Clones were sequenced by immunoSEQ multiplex PCR, and TCRdb holds only the in-frame ones, with some missing. The sample lists several thousand clones; about 75% were seen once. Germline CDR1 is KGHSH and CDR2 is LQKENI. The length of the CDR3 is 15 residues. Trimming stripped 3 bases from V and 5 bases from J, with 13 bases between. J is TRBJ1-4 and V is TRBV18; perhaps TRBD1 as D (6 bases). The receptor was derived from a human donor with peripheral T-cell lymphoma. Sequencing was done on a sample of tumor tissue. The CDR3 DNA reads TGTGCCAGCTCACCCCTTGGGACAAAGAATGAAAAACTGTTTTTT. This codes for CASSPLGTKNEKLFF.